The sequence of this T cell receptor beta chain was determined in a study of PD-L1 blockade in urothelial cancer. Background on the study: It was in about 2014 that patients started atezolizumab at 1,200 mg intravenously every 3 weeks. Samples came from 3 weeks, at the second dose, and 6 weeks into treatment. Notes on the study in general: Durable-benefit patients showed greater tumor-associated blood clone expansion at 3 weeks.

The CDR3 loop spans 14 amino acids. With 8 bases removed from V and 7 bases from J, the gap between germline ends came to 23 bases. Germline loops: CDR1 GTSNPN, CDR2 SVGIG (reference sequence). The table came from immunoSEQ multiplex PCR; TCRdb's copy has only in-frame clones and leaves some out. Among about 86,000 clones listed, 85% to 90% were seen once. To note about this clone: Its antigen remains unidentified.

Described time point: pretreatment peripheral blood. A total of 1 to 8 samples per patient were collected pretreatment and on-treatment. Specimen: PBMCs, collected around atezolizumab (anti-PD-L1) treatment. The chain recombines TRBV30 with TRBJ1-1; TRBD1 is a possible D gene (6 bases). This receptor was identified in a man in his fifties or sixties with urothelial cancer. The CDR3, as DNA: TGTGCCGGTGGGGGAGGGACACCCTTCCTTGAAGCTTTCTTT. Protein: CAGGGGTPFLEAFF.